This T cell receptor (beta chain) appears in the sequencing data of a study of OX40 agonist ivuxolimab in advanced cancers. Whole-study results and caveats: Among T cells, CD8+ cells averaged more expanded clones than CD4+ cells. Dosing at 0.1 to 3.0 mg/kg was accompanied by clonal expansion of CD4+ and CD8+ blood T cells by week 6. Among the lowest levels of clonal expansion were found in partial responders at 0.1-3.0 mg/kg.

The CDR3 contains 16 residues. In germline, CDR1 is SGDLS, CDR2 YYNGEE. V shed 4 bases and J 1 base; nucleotides not matched to a gene: 5. Worth noting for this clone: Its antigen remains unknown.

Data came from immunoSEQ multiplex PCR; TCRdb stores just in-frame clones and leaves some out. The sample holds about 71,000 clones, roughly 77% seen once. Sequenced material: CD4+ or CD8+ T cells sorted from blood, taken in a trial of the OX40 agonist ivuxolimab. The source of this sequence is an adult with an advanced solid tumor such as melanoma, head and neck, liver or kidney cancer. This chain links TRBV9 with TRBJ2-7; the match to TRBD2 covers 13 bases. CDR3 nucleotide sequence: TGTGCCAGCAGCAGGGGACTAGCGGGATTATCCTACGAGCAGTACTTC. Translating gives CASSRGLAGLSYEQYF.